Listed below are T cell receptor beta chains from one sample, sequenced in a study of beta chain features in type 1 diabetes. Clones were sequenced by immunoSEQ multiplex PCR, and TCRdb holds only the in-frame ones, with some missing. The data show 120,000 to 150,000 clones, 6.9% seen once. The sequencing input was central memory CD4+ T cells from blood. These receptors were obtained from a woman aged 25 to 39 in good health. The conserved cysteine and the conserved F or W are not part of the CDR3 here.

j_call v_call cdr3_aa
TRBJ2-2 TRBV14 ASSRQGFGGELF
TRBJ2-5 TRBV30 AWSPTGALQETQY
TRBJ1-1 TRBV7-2 ASSLQGAASEAF
TRBJ1-2 TRBV6-1 ASRTTGPSNYGYT
TRBJ2-7 TRBV28 ASSWQGFKPYEQY
TRBJ1-2 TRBV7-3 ASSLGQGSDYGYT
TRBJ1-1 TRBV18 ASSQGENTEAF
TRBJ2-4 TRBV7-3 ASSLGTSGRVY
- TRBV11-2 ASSLGSGLVYEQY
TRBJ2-7 TRBV27 ASSLSLVWGLACEQY
TRBJ1-1 TRBV7-2 ASSADRAEAF
TRBJ2-3 TRBV15 ATSIRTSDQQY
TRBJ2-7 TRBV6-6 ASSRTGSYEQY
TRBJ2-1 TRBV4-3 ASSQEPSDTEGYNEQF
TRBJ2-1 TRBV18 ASSPPGTARGEQF
TRBJ2-6 TRBV4-2 ASSQDPGGFVSGANVLT
TRBJ2-1 TRBV5-1 ASSLGESHNEQF
TRBJ2-1 TRBV2 ASSKLGVQNNEQF
TRBJ2-3 TRBV30 AWSVRGGSSY
TRBJ2-3 TRBV7-2 ASSLAGGRVDTQY
TRBJ2-2 TRBV4-3 ASSNRDRVVGELF
TRBJ2-7 TRBV7-9 ASSPRTGLFYEQY
TRBJ2-7 TRBV5-4 ASSSGASSGAPHEQY
TRBJ2-1 TRBV29-1 SSVRAGGVFDEQF
TRBJ1-2 TRBV11-2 ASRGLRRGQDRYGYT
TRBJ1-2 TRBV5-1 ASSLREGYGYT
TRBJ1-4 TRBV15 ATSSDRRANSATNEKLF
TRBJ2-5 TRBV9 ASSHLGQETQY
TRBJ1-5 TRBV5-4 ASSLPGDQPQH